Listed below are T cell receptor beta chains from one sample, sequenced in a study of blood T cell repertoires in COVID-19. TCRdb's copy holds only in-frame clones and misses some; the assay was immunoSEQ multiplex PCR. The profile shows 200,000 or so clones, 88% of them singletons. Material: peripheral blood. All receptors derive from a man between 65 and 85 years old with active or convalescent COVID-19. The CDR3 runs from the conserved cysteine through the conserved F or W. A D gene is named only where the DNA matches it firmly.

TRBD2 TRBJ2-7 TRBV6-2/TRBV6-3 CASSWTSGGPDPREQYF TGTGCCAGCAGTTGGACTAGCGGGGGGCCCGATCCACGGGAGCAGTACTTC
TRBD2 TRBJ2-1 TRBV19 CASSIMRTSGSYNEQFF TGTGCCAGTAGTATAATGAGGACTAGCGGGTCCTACAATGAGCAGTTCTTC
- TRBJ2-1 TRBV11-2 CASSFTGPYNEQFF TGTGCCAGCAGCTTTACAGGGCCCTACAATGAGCAGTTCTTC
TRBD2 TRBJ2-2 TRBV6-1 CASSGLAGDKSGELFF TGTGCCAGCAGTGGACTAGCGGGAGATAAGTCCGGGGAGCTGTTTTTT
TRBD2 TRBJ2-7 TRBV25-1 CASSLAGAYEQYF TGTGCCAGCAGTTTAGCGGGAGCCTACGAGCAGTACTTC
- TRBJ1-3 TRBV11-2 CASRNWGRGGNTIYF TGTGCCAGCAGGAATTGGGGCAGGGGAGGAAACACCATATATTTT
- TRBJ1-5 TRBV19 CASNPRAAGVGNQPQHF TGTGCCAGTAACCCTCGGGCGGCAGGGGTGGGCAATCAGCCCCAGCATTTT
TRBD2 TRBJ2-2 TRBV25-1 CASSGVAGAGELFF TGTGCCAGCAGTGGGGTAGCGGGAGCCGGGGAGCTGTTTTTT
TRBD1 TRBJ1-2 TRBV5-4 CASSPDPGQGVVYGYTF TGTGCCAGCAGCCCCGACCCGGGACAGGGGGTCGTGTATGGCTACACCTTC
TRBD2 TRBJ2-1 TRBV3-1/TRBV3-2 CASSQEGWTSGRSSYNEQFF TGTGCCAGCAGCCAAGAGGGATGGACTAGCGGGAGGAGTTCCTACAATGAGCAGTTCTTC
- TRBJ1-2 TRBV6-1 CASSDQGYYGYTF TGTGCCAGCAGTGATCAGGGGTACTATGGCTACACCTTC
TRBD1 TRBJ1-5 TRBV9 CASSRGQDSNQPQHF TGTGCCAGCAGCCGGGGACAGGATAGCAATCAGCCCCAGCATTTT
- TRBJ1-2 TRBV28 CASLTPGVNSYTF TGTGCCTCCCTAACTCCGGGGGTAAACAGCTACACCTTC
- TRBJ2-7 TRBV7-2 CASSLARPPRVQYF TGTGCCAGCAGCTTAGCGCGTCCGCCTCGGGTGCAGTACTTC
- TRBJ2-7 TRBV27 CASSTTGVSYEQYF TGTGCCAGCAGTACCACTGGAGTCTCGTACGAGCAGTACTTC
TRBD1 TRBJ2-7 TRBV11-2 CASSFQGASSYEQYF TGTGCCAGCAGCTTTCAGGGGGCGAGCTCCTACGAGCAGTACTTC
- TRBJ1-2 TRBV7-9 CASSLGDAAGGYTF TGTGCCAGCAGCTTAGGAGACGCGGCGGGCGGCTACACCTTC
- TRBJ2-7 TRBV18 CASSPNRDEQYF TGTGCCAGCTCACCAAACAGGGACGAGCAGTACTTC
- TRBJ2-1 TRBV9 CASSVVPRGDDEQFF TGTGCCAGCAGCGTAGTACCCAGGGGGGATGATGAGCAGTTCTTC
- TRBJ2-7 TRBV6-5 CASSYRTLGEQYF TGTGCCAGCAGTTACAGGACACTCGGCGAGCAGTACTTC
- TRBJ2-7 TRBV29-1 CSVVDGDFSYEQYF TGCAGCGTTGTCGATGGGGACTTTTCCTACGAGCAGTACTTC